These 28 T cell receptor beta chains were sequenced from one sample in a study of T cell responses to AZD1222 COVID-19 vaccine. Sequencing was performed with immunoSEQ multiplex PCR; in TCRdb, only in-frame clones are kept and a portion is missing. The sample has fewer than 200,000 clones; 70% to 90% are singletons. The sequences come from peripheral blood, collected 28 days after the second AZD1222 dose. The source is an adult who received the AZD1222 COVID-19 vaccine.

The V and J genes are TRBV25-1 and TRBJ1-3; tentatively, D is TRBD1 (6 bases). This CDR3 is built from 15 residues. V lost 3 bases to trimming and J lost 4 bases, with 13 bases between them. Germline assignment: CDR1 MGHDK and CDR2 SYGVNS. In DNA form, the CDR3 reads TGTGCCAGCAGTGAGACCACAGGGCCCGGAAACACCATATATTTT. This gives the protein CASSETTGPGNTIYF.

This rearrangement joins TRBV7-2 to TRBJ2-7; 12 bases line up with TRBD2. Germline trimming cut 5 bases from V and 2 bases from J; bases unmatched to any gene: 7. CDR1 is SGHTA, CDR2 FQGNSA, per germline. The length of the CDR3 is 16 residues. The CDR3 DNA reads as TGTGCCAGCAGCACCAGACTAGCGGGGGCACCCTACGAGCAGTACTTC. Translated: CASSTRLAGAPYEQYF.

The V gene is TRBV28, the J gene TRBJ1-5, with 8 positions matching TRBD1. CDR3 length: 15 amino acids. Losses at the gene ends were 7 bases for V and 0 bases for J; bases not matched to a gene: 5. Germline values: CDR1 MDHEN, CDR2 SYDVKM. The CDR3 region is CASTAGQVSNQPQHF. The CDR3 DNA reads TGTGCCAGCACCGCGGGACAGGTTAGCAATCAGCCCCAGCATTTT.

Regarding this clone: A read error may produce the germline difference seen at one junction end. V and J are TRBV11-2 and TRBJ1-2; no clear D. Germline values: CDR1 SGHAT, CDR2 FQNNGV. The CDR3 totals 12 residues. The CDR3 loop reads CASSLVGRLPAF. The CDR3 region has the DNA TGTGCCAGCAGCTTAGTGGGTCGGCTTCCCGCCTTC. Full variable domain (outside the CDR3, taken from reference TRBV11-2 and TRBJ1-2): EAGVAQSPRYKIIEKRQSVAFWCNPISGHATLYWYQQILGQGPKLLIQFQNNGVVDDSQLPKDRFSAERLKGVDSTLKIQPAKLEDSAVYLCASSLVGRLPAFGSGTRLTVV.

The chain couples TRBV7-2 to TRBJ2-7, with D tentatively TRBD2 (6 bases). CDR1 is SGHTA, CDR2 FQGNSA, per germline. Trimming stripped 3 bases from V and 7 bases from J, with 13 bases between. This CDR3 comprises 13 residues. In DNA form, the CDR3 reads TGTGCCAGCAGCTTCCGCCAGGAGGGAGAGCAGTACTTC. It yields the protein CASSFRQEGEQYF.

J is TRBJ2-3 and V is TRBV18, with 8 bases fitting TRBD2. Germline V CDR1 and CDR2: KGHSH, LQKENI. The CDR3 extends over 17 amino acids. The junction had 8 bases not matched to a gene; V was cut back by 3 bases and J by 0 bases. In DNA form, the CDR3 reads TGTGCCAGCTCACCGACGACACTAGCGGCTAGCACAGATACGCAGTATTTT. This gives the protein CASSPTTLAASTDTQYF.

V gene TRBV15 combines with J gene TRBJ2-2; 9 nucleotides align to TRBD1. Trimming took 7 bases from V and 7 from J; bases not matched to a gene: 7. CDR1 is LNHNV and CDR2 is YYDKDF in the germline V gene (reference sequence). The CDR3 loop spans 14 amino acids. CDR3 nucleotides: TGTGCCACCAAACCGGGACAGGGCCGCGGGGAGCTGTTTTTT. Translated: CATKPGQGRGELFF.

The V and J genes are TRBV18 and TRBJ2-5; D uncertain. V lost 5 bases and J lost 3, with 4 bases in between. CDR3 length: 11 residues. Germline CDR1 and CDR2: KGHSH and LQKENI. The CDR3 loop reads CASSREETQYF. CDR3 nucleotide sequence: TGTGCCAGCTCAAGAGAAGAGACCCAGTACTTC. The whole variable domain, filled in from reference TRBV18 and TRBJ2-5, reads NAGVMQNPRHLVRRRGQEARLRCSPMKGHSHVYWYRQLPEEGLKFMVYLQKENIIDESGMPKERFSAEFPKEGPSILRIQQVVRGDSAAYFCASSREETQYFGPGTRLLVL.

V and J are TRBV3-1 (or the pseudogene TRBV3-2) and TRBJ1-2; weak D call: TRBD1 (5 bases). The CDR3 is 15 residues long. Trimming cost V 1 base and J 2 bases, with 11 bases left between them. Germline CDR1 LGHDT, CDR2 YNNKEL (reference sequence). The chain's CDR3 is CASSQGEGRNYGYTF. The CDR3 DNA reads TGTGCCAGCAGCCAAGGGGAGGGGAGGAACTATGGCTACACCTTC.

The chain combines TRBV7-3 with TRBJ2-1, with 13 bases fitting TRBD2. This CDR3 has 15 residues. The trim removed 4 bases at V and 4 bases at J, leaving 1 base unmatched. From germline, CDR1 is SGHTA and CDR2 FQGTGA. The CDR3 DNA reads as TGTGCCAGCAGCTCGACTAGCGGGGGGTACAATGAGCAGTTCTTC. Protein: CASSSTSGGYNEQFF.

The V call is TRBV29-1, the J call TRBJ2-3, with D perhaps matching TRBD2 (5 bases). Germline lookup yields CDR1 SQVTM and CDR2 ANQGSEA. This CDR3 comprises 13 residues. Trimming took off 3 bases at V and 0 bases at J, with 7 bases between the two ends. The CDR3 DNA follows: TGCAGCGTTGAGAGGGATAGCACAGATACGCAGTATTTT. Translation gives CSVERDSTDTQYF.

This chain uses TRBV18 with TRBJ2-5; D gene unclear. There are 14 residues in the CDR3. Per germline, CDR1 KGHSH and CDR2 LQKENI. With 0 bases removed from V and 7 bases from J, the gap between germline ends came to 12 bases. Here the CDR3 DNA reads TGTGCCAGCTCACCACCTGCCCCCGGCGGGACCCAGTACTTC. This translates into CASSPPAPGGTQYF.

The gene calls are TRBV14 and TRBJ1-6, with a tentative D call TRBD1 (5 bases). This CDR3 contains 15 residues. Germline V gives CDR1 SGHDN, CDR2 FVKESK. V shed 0 bases and J shed 7 bases, with 10 bases lying between them. This CDR3 is CASSQDWGTNSPLHF. In DNA form, the CDR3 reads TGTGCCAGCAGCCAAGATTGGGGGACGAATTCACCCCTCCACTTT.

V usage is TRBV19 and J usage is TRBJ1-1, with TRBD1 identical over 9 bases. Germline V CDR1 and CDR2: LNHDA, SQIVND (reference sequence). Trimming took 5 bases from V and 4 from J; bases not matched to a gene: 5. The CDR3 is made up of 14 amino acids. CDR3 nucleotide sequence: TGTGCCAGTAGTGAACAGGGGGCTATCACTGAAGCTTTCTTT. It encodes CASSEQGAITEAFF.

V usage is TRBV16 and J usage is TRBJ2-2; D uncertain. The CDR3 runs 13 residues. V was trimmed by 2 bases and J by 7 bases, leaving 8 bases between them. Germline V gene data show CDR1 as KGHSY and CDR2 as FQNENV. CDR3 residues: CASSQVPGGELFF. The CDR3 region has the DNA TGTGCCAGCAGCCAAGTCCCTGGCGGGGAGCTGTTTTTT.

This clone is a singleton in its sample. The chain is built from TRBV9 and TRBJ2-3, with D uncertain. V was cut by 0 bases and J by 6 bases, with 8 bases left in between. Germline V gene lookup returns CDR1 SGDLS and CDR2 YYNGEE. The CDR3 is 13 amino acids. The CDR3: CASSVAVWDTQYF. Written as DNA, the CDR3 is TGTGCCAGCAGCGTAGCGGTCTGGGATACGCAGTATTTT.

The table lists this clone with a count of one. The CDR3 sequence is CASSLDVGTSPLHF. As DNA, the CDR3 is TGTGCCAGCAGCTTGGACGTGGGGACTTCACCCCTCCACTTT. The V call is TRBV5-4, the J call TRBJ1-6; the D gene is possibly TRBD1 (5 bases). The CDR3 sequence is 14 residues long. Trimming took 0 bases from V and 9 from J, leaving 10 bases between them. CDR1 and CDR2 from the germline V gene are SGHNT and YYREEE (reference sequence).

CDR3 nucleotide sequence: TGTGCCTGGAGAAGGCCCCTATCGGGAACGGGGGGATATGGTGAAGCTTTCTTT. It yields the protein CAWRRPLSGTGGYGEAFF. The rearrangement links TRBV30 to TRBJ1-1; the D gene is possibly TRBD1 (5 bases). V dropped 3 bases and J dropped 7 bases, with 30 bases sitting between them. The CDR3 loop spans 18 amino acids. CDR1 and CDR2 (germline): GTSNPN, SVGIG (reference sequence).

The chain joins TRBV18 to TRBJ2-7; 9 positions agree with TRBD1. The CDR3 covers 13 residues. V lost 5 bases and J lost 3; bases outside the gene matches: 2. Germline V gene lookup returns CDR1 KGHSH and CDR2 LQKENI. The CDR3 nucleotides read TGTGCCAGCTCATGGGACAGGGACTACGAGCAGTACTTC. As protein: CASSWDRDYEQYF.

CDR3 protein: CASGRSQGRFTEAFF. The CDR3 bases are TGTGCTAGTGGTCGATCACAGGGGAGGTTCACTGAAGCTTTCTTT. The rearrangement joins TRBV12-5 to TRBJ1-1; 7 bases fit TRBD1. Germline CDR1 is LGHNT and CDR2 is FRNRAP. The CDR3 consists of 15 residues. Trimming cost V 5 bases and J 4 bases; bases outside gene matches: 10.

CDR3 nucleotide sequence: TGTGCCAGCAGCCCAATGCGAACAGGGGGTAAAAACATTCAGTACTTC. It translates to CASSPMRTGGKNIQYF. The chain combines TRBV7-2 with TRBJ2-4; TRBD1 matches at 8 bases. Germline-derived CDR1 and CDR2 are SGHTA and FQGNSA. CDR3 length equals 16 residues. V dropped 5 bases and J dropped 4; count of bases not matched to a gene: 10.

This clone turned up a few times. J is TRBJ2-1 and V is TRBV11-3; 7 bases agree with TRBD1. The CDR3 runs to 15 residues. Germline-derived CDR1 and CDR2 are SGHNT and YENEEA. J lost 2 bases, V lost 5 bases, and 6 bases had no gene match. CDR3 in amino acids: CASSPRQGPYNEQFF. For the CDR3, the DNA is TGTGCCAGCAGCCCCAGACAGGGTCCCTACAATGAGCAGTTCTTC.

V gene TRBV12-5 combines with J gene TRBJ1-1; D not resolved. CDR3 length: 14 amino acids. Germline V gives CDR1 LGHNT, CDR2 FRNRAP. V was trimmed by 4 bases and J by 4 bases, leaving 13 bases between them. The CDR3 DNA sequence: TGTGCTAGTGGTTGGGGTCCCCCAACCACTGAAGCTTTCTTT. Amino acid sequence: CASGWGPPTTEAFF.

This chain links TRBV11-1 with TRBJ1-4; the D is unclear. V was shortened by 4 bases and J by 3 bases, with 12 bases between the two germline ends. This CDR3 spans 15 amino acids. Germline V gene lookup returns CDR1 SGHAT and CDR2 FQDESV (reference sequence). The CDR3 protein is CASSSGLWANEKLFF. The CDR3 bases are TGTGCCAGCAGCTCCGGATTGTGGGCTAATGAAAAACTGTTTTTT.

V is TRBV3-1 (or the pseudogene TRBV3-2) and J is TRBJ2-2; D ambiguous. V dropped 0 bases and J dropped 5 bases, with 10 bases sitting between them. The CDR3 is made up of 15 amino acids. Germline CDR1 is LGHDT and CDR2 is YNNKEL (reference sequence). The CDR3 nucleotides read TGTGCCAGCAGCCAAGAGGCCCCTAGGACCGGGGAGCTGTTTTTT. As protein: CASSQEAPRTGELFF.

The V gene is TRBV5-5, the J gene TRBJ2-2; D is perhaps TRBD1 (6 bases). The CDR3 covers 17 residues. Looked up from germline, CDR1 is SGHKS and CDR2 is YYEKEE (reference sequence). V was clipped by 4 bases and J by 2 bases, with 18 bases between them. CDR3: CASSVGDTFINTGELFF. CDR3 nucleotide sequence: TGTGCCAGCAGCGTCGGGGACACCTTCATTAACACCGGGGAGCTGTTTTTT.

This clone was observed a single time. This sequence joins TRBV7-3 and TRBJ1-1; weak D call: TRBD1 (6 bases). V was pared by 0 bases and J by 4 bases, with 12 bases between. Germline CDR1 and CDR2: SGHTA and FQGTGA. The CDR3 consists of 15 residues. The CDR3 nucleotides are TGTGCCAGCAGCTTAACGGGGGGCTCTACCACTGAAGCTTTCTTT. Its translation: CASSLTGGSTTEAFF.

The V call is TRBV24-1, the J call TRBJ2-3; no firm D call. Germline-derived CDR1 and CDR2 are KGHDR and SFDVKD. Trimming took 4 bases from V and 6 from J, leaving 19 bases between them. The CDR3 loop spans 16 amino acids. The CDR3 bases are TGTGCCACCAGTGACTCGTTACCCGGTGAGTCGGATACGCAGTATTTT. Encoded protein: CATSDSLPGESDTQYF.